A single sample gave rise to the 25 T cell receptor beta chains below, sequenced in a study of beta chain features in type 1 diabetes. Study results and caveats: For Type 1 diabetes patients, all four CD4+ subsets carried TCRB CDR3s that were moderately but significantly shorter.

The sequenced template was cDNA made from the entire isolated RNA. Assay used: immunoSEQ multiplex PCR; TCRdb lists only in-frame clones, some missing. Of about 370,000 clones in the sample, over 9% were seen once. The antigens these receptors bind are not known. The sample comprised central memory CD4+ T cells from blood. The receptors derive from a man under 40 with type 1 diabetes.

In its sample, this clone was seen a few times. The rearrangement uses TRBV28 and TRBJ1-5; no clear D. V was shortened by 8 bases and J by 0 bases, with 8 bases between the two germline ends. CDR3 length: 13 residues. Germline lookup yields CDR1 MDHEN and CDR2 SYDVKM. CDR3 sequence reads: CASGRDSNQPQHF. CDR3 sequence (DNA): TGTGCCAGCGGGCGGGATAGCAATCAGCCCCAGCATTTT.

The chain recombines TRBV5-1 with TRBJ1-5; maybe TRBD1 (6 bases). CDR3 size: 16 residues. The V and J ends lost 4 bases and 2 bases respectively, with 16 bases between them. Germline V gives CDR1 SGHRS, CDR2 YFSETQ. The CDR3 spells CASSPGGGVGNQPQHF. CDR3 nucleotide sequence: TGCGCCAGCAGCCCCGGGGGCGGGGTGGGCAATCAGCCCCAGCATTTT.

The chain combines TRBV19 with TRBJ2-6; D gene ambiguous. Per germline, CDR1 LNHDA and CDR2 SQIVND (reference sequence). This CDR3 spans 15 amino acids. V lost 7 bases and J lost 3, with 13 bases in between. CDR3 coding DNA: TGTGCCAGTAAGTCAGCCCTGGGTGGGGCCAACGTCCTGACTTTC. It codes for CASKSALGGANVLTF.

In its sample, this clone was seen a few times. This rearrangement joins TRBV7-9 to TRBJ2-1, with TRBD2 matching 10 bases. CDR1 is SEHNR, CDR2 FQNEAQ, per germline (reference sequence). The junction had 13 bases not matched to a gene; V was cut back by 2 bases and J by 6 bases. The CDR3 sequence is 18 residues long. This CDR3 is CASSLPHRLAGLSNEQFF. DNA of the CDR3: TGTGCCAGCAGCTTACCTCACCGACTAGCGGGCCTGAGCAATGAGCAGTTCTTC.

This chain joins TRBV6-6 and TRBJ1-1, with a possible D match to TRBD1 (6 bases). This CDR3 has 14 residues. V was cut by 6 bases and J by 7 bases, with 18 bases left in between. Per the germline V gene, CDR1 is MNHNY and CDR2 is SVGAGI (reference sequence). The CDR3 reads CASSLTGNEGEAFF. The CDR3 coding sequence is TGTGCCAGCAGCCTCACAGGGAATGAAGGTGAAGCTTTCTTT.

The chain has TRBV5-1 and TRBJ1-1; possible D gene TRBD1, 5 bases. The germline V gene has CDR1 SGHRS and CDR2 YFSETQ. The V gene lost 3 bases and the J gene lost 3 bases, with 9 bases spanning the gap. The CDR3 runs to 13 residues. CDR3 coding DNA: TGCGCCAGCAGCTCTGACAGAGACACTGAAGCTTTCTTT. Translated: CASSSDRDTEAFF. The whole variable domain, filled in from reference TRBV5-1 and TRBJ1-1, reads KAGVTQTPRYLIKTRGQQVTLSCSPISGHRSVSWYQQTPGQGLQFLFEYFSETQRNKGNFPGRFSGRQFSNSRSEMNVSTLELGDSALYLCASSSDRDTEAFFGQGTRLTVV.

The CDR3 region is CASSGTGEGYQETQYF. For the CDR3, the DNA is TGTGCCAGCAGTGGGACAGGGGAAGGGTACCAAGAGACCCAGTACTTC. The chain couples TRBV28 to TRBJ2-5; 10 bases align to TRBD1. Germline V gene lookup returns CDR1 MDHEN and CDR2 SYDVKM. With V trimmed by 5 bases and J by 0 bases, 6 bases remained unmatched. The CDR3 length is 16 residues.

This clone was counted between two and nine times. This chain joins TRBV9 and TRBJ2-4; 7 bases line up with TRBD1. The CDR3 runs 15 residues. CDR1 and CDR2 (germline): SGDLS, YYNGEE. V was clipped by 0 bases and J by 8 bases; unmatched bases: 8. DNA of the CDR3: TGTGCCAGCAGCGTAGGCGTAGGGGGCGATGACATTCAGTACTTC. As protein: CASSVGVGGDDIQYF.

This clone was detected only a few times. The J gene is TRBJ2-7, the V gene TRBV5-1; 8 bases are shared with TRBD2. With V trimmed by 4 bases and J by 3 bases, 3 bases remained unmatched. Per germline, CDR1 SGHRS and CDR2 YFSETQ. This CDR3 is 13 amino acids long. The CDR3 nucleotides are TGCGCCAGCAGCCCAGCGGGAGTCTACGAGCAGTACTTC. It is translated as CASSPAGVYEQYF.

The V call is TRBV28, the J call TRBJ2-7, with D tentatively TRBD2 (6 bases). Per germline, CDR1 MDHEN and CDR2 SYDVKM. V dropped 4 bases and J dropped 7 bases, with 14 bases sitting between them. There are 13 residues in the CDR3. The CDR3, as DNA: TGTGCCAGCAGTTCGGGGACTTTACAGGAGCAGTACTTC. It specifies CASSSGTLQEQYF. Based on the CDR3 plus reference TRBV28 and TRBJ2-7, the full variable domain is DVKVTQSSRYLVKRTGEKVFLECVQDMDHENMFWYRQDPGLGLRLIYFSYDVKMKEKGDIPEGYSVSREKKERFSLILESASTNQTSMYLCASSSGTLQEQYFGPGTRLTVT.

The chain employs TRBV15 and TRBJ2-2; weak D call: TRBD1 (6 bases). CDR1 is LNHNV, CDR2 YYDKDF, per germline (reference sequence). The CDR3 runs 18 residues. V was clipped by 0 bases and J by 2 bases, with 16 bases between them. DNA for the CDR3: TGTGCCACCAGCAGAGATAATCGGGACACGGTAAACACCGGGGAGCTGTTTTTT. Translation: CATSRDNRDTVNTGELFF.

In its sample, this clone was seen a few times. The rearrangement joins TRBV19 to TRBJ2-3; D is possibly TRBD2 (5 bases). The CDR3 runs 17 residues. Trimming shortened V by 1 base and J by 0 bases, and 14 bases separated the two germline ends. The V gene's germline CDR1 is LNHDA and CDR2 SQIVND (reference sequence). The CDR3 DNA is TGTGCCAGTAGTATAGGGAATCGAGGACTTAGCACAGATACGCAGTATTTT. It is translated as CASSIGNRGLSTDTQYF.

This clone was seen a few times. V is TRBV6-5 and J is TRBJ1-2, with D maybe TRBD1 (5 bases). In germline, CDR1 is MNHEY, CDR2 SVGAGI. This CDR3 region has 14 residues. The V and J ends lost 5 bases and 4 bases respectively, with 14 bases between them. The CDR3 loop reads CASSPTWGGYGYTF. CDR3 in DNA: TGTGCCAGCAGTCCAACGTGGGGGGGCTATGGCTACACCTTC.

This clone was seen many times. The rearrangement links TRBV4-1 to TRBJ2-5, with D hard to call. The CDR3 covers 13 residues. Germline-derived CDR1 and CDR2 are MGHRA and YSYEKL. V shed 0 bases and J shed 7 bases, with 9 bases lying between them. The CDR3 region is CASSQDLSGTQYF. The DNA of the CDR3 is TGCGCCAGCAGCCAAGATCTCTCCGGGACCCAGTACTTC.

The chain links TRBV19 to TRBJ2-7; 12 bases fit TRBD1. The CDR3 is 15 residues long. Looked up from germline, CDR1 is LNHDA and CDR2 is SQIVND (reference sequence). J was trimmed by 3 bases and V by 4 bases; bases with no gene match: 4. This CDR3 is CASSKGQGADYEQYF. The CDR3 DNA is TGTGCCAGTAGTAAGGGACAGGGGGCCGACTACGAGCAGTACTTC.

V is TRBV5-4 and J is TRBJ2-5, with 9 nucleotides matching TRBD1. V lost 4 bases to trimming and J lost 5 bases; unmatched junction nucleotides: 9. The germline CDR1 and CDR2 sequences are SGHNT and YYREEE (reference sequence). CDR3 length: 15 amino acids. The CDR3 region has the DNA TGTGCCAGCAGCGGCGGACAGGGGATCGTGGAGACCCAGTACTTC. It yields the protein CASSGGQGIVETQYF.

This clone was observed many times. The CDR3 is CASKSNRGRNWEAFF. CDR3 DNA: TGTGCCAGCAAATCCAACAGGGGGCGGAACTGGGAAGCTTTCTTT. This chain joins TRBV6-5 and TRBJ1-1, with 9 bases aligning to TRBD1. In germline, CDR1 is MNHEY, CDR2 SVGAGI. This CDR3 has 15 amino acids. The V segment lost 7 bases and the J segment 8 bases; nucleotides outside the gene matches: 14.

This clone was found a few times. J is TRBJ1-1 and V is TRBV15; 7 positions agree with TRBD1. This CDR3 is built from 14 residues. Germline CDR1 and CDR2: LNHNV and YYDKDF (reference sequence). V lost 2 bases, J lost 3 bases, and 3 bases stayed unmatched. CDR3 residues: CATSRHTGDTEAFF. CDR3 coding DNA: TGTGCCACCAGCAGACACACAGGGGACACTGAAGCTTTCTTT.

This clone was recorded a few times. The V gene is TRBV2, the J gene TRBJ2-2; 7 bases fit TRBD1. The germline CDR1 and CDR2 sequences are SNHLY and FYNNEI. V lost 6 bases and J lost 0; bases outside the gene matches: 10. CDR3 size: 17 residues. For the CDR3, the DNA is TGTGCCAGCAGCCAACAAGGGGGCAAAACGAACACCGGGGAGCTGTTTTTT. It codes for CASSQQGGKTNTGELFF.

This clone was seen just once. V and J are TRBV11-1 and TRBJ1-5, with 8 positions matching TRBD1. Germline CDR1 reads SGHAT; CDR2 reads FQDESV (reference sequence). This CDR3 contains 15 residues. The V and J ends lost 5 bases and 5 bases, in that order; junction bases with no gene match: 8. The CDR3 DNA sequence: TGTGCCAGCAGCCCACAGACAGGGGACGATCAGCCCCAGCATTTT. Residues: CASSPQTGDDQPQHF.

This clone was counted between two and nine times. This sequence joins TRBV11-2 and TRBJ2-3; D is possibly TRBD2 (6 bases). Germline loops: CDR1 SGHAT, CDR2 FQNNGV. V was pared by 5 bases and J by 1 base, with 16 bases between. The CDR3 extends over 16 amino acids. CDR3 sequence: CASSPLGGARTDTQYF. The DNA for the CDR3 is TGTGCCAGCAGCCCCCTCGGGGGAGCCCGCACAGATACGCAGTATTTT.

The chain employs TRBV9 and TRBJ2-3; D is possibly TRBD2 (6 bases). CDR1 SGDLS and CDR2 YYNGEE come from the germline V gene. The CDR3 is 15 amino acids. V gave up 3 bases and J gave up 3 bases, with 14 bases separating them. DNA of the CDR3: TGTGCCAGCAGCGGGGGGGTCTGGCAAACAGATACGCAGTATTTT. It translates to CASSGGVWQTDTQYF.

The genes are TRBV5-1 and TRBJ1-4, with 8 bases fitting TRBD1. V shed 4 bases, J shed 2 bases, and the junction held 10 bases outside the gene matches. CDR3 length: 17 residues. The germline CDR1 and CDR2 sequences are SGHRS and YFSETQ. CDR3 DNA sequence: TGCGCCAGCAGCCCAATGGGGACAGGCAGGACTAATGAAAAACTGTTTTTT. It translates to CASSPMGTGRTNEKLFF.

The CDR3 coding sequence is TGTGCCAGCAGCCCGGCCCCCACAGATACGCAGTATTTT. The encoded protein is CASSPAPTDTQYF. The chain combines TRBV7-3 with TRBJ2-3; D uncertain. The CDR3 covers 13 residues. Germline values: CDR1 SGHTA, CDR2 FQGTGA. V lost 5 bases and J lost 2, with 8 bases in between.

The sample holds a few counts of this clone. This chain joins TRBV29-1 and TRBJ1-2; 9 nucleotides line up with TRBD1. This CDR3 is 13 amino acids long. Trimming removed 4 bases from V and 8 bases from J; junction bases left unmatched: 8. CDR1 is SQVTM and CDR2 is ANQGSEA in the germline V gene. CDR3 bases: TGCAGCGTTGCCCGGGACAGGGAAAGCGGCTACACCTTC. This encodes CSVARDRESGYTF.